The 22 T cell receptor beta chains given below trace back to one sample, sequenced in a study of human T cells and chemical hapten exposure. The time point: pre-sensitization, week 0. Treatment: therapeutic diphenylcyclopropenone sensitization with weekly scalp DPC. In TCRdb, the RACE reads were re-called with MiXCR into one record per CDR3 protein. The sample records about 92,000 distinct CDR3 sequences, 9.6% being singletons. The specimen comprised whole blood, sampled in connection with sensitization to the hapten diphenylcyclopropenone (DPC). The receptors derive from a middle-aged woman with alopecia areata. Some clones in this sample may be carry-over from other donors' samples.

In its sample, this clonotype was seen a few times. The V call is TRBV6-5, the J call TRBJ1-2; D gene uncertain. V dropped 8 bases and J dropped 4 bases, with 11 bases sitting between them. The length of the CDR3 is 12 residues. Germline CDR1 is MNHEY and CDR2 is SVGAGI. The CDR3 region is CASSDESYGYTF. The CDR3 DNA follows: TGTGCCAGCTCTGATGAAAGCTATGGCTACACCTTC.

This clonotype has a count of ten or more. The genes are TRBV10-2 and TRBJ1-1; D is unclear. CDR1 and CDR2 (germline): WSHSY, SAAADI. V was pared by 5 bases and J by 11 bases, with 18 bases between. The CDR3 is 13 residues long. The DNA for the CDR3 is TGCGCCAGCAGTCAGTTAGCTGCCCTAAGGGCTTTCTTT. It yields the protein CASSQLAALRAFF.

This clonotype occurred many times. V usage is TRBV3-1 and J usage is TRBJ1-1; 8 bases are shared with TRBD1. The CDR3 has 12 amino acids. The germline gives CDR1 LGHDT, CDR2 YNNKEL (reference sequence). The V gene end was trimmed by 2 bases and the J gene end by 11 bases; junction bases not matched to a gene: 4. CDR3 region: CASSQQGAAAFF. DNA of the CDR3: TGTGCCAGCAGCCAACAGGGGGCGGCTGCTTTCTTT.

This clonotype was seen a handful of times. V gene TRBV4-3 combines with J gene TRBJ2-2; D possibly corresponds to TRBD1 (6 bases). Germline lookup yields CDR1 LGHNA and CDR2 YSLEER. With 1 base removed from V and 1 base from J, the gap between germline ends came to 7 bases. The CDR3 length is 15 residues. The CDR3 is CASSQGQENTGELFF. The CDR3 DNA reads as TGCGCCAGCAGCCAAGGACAGGAGAACACCGGGGAGCTGTTTTTT.

This clonotype was picked up many times. The chain joins TRBV4-3 to TRBJ2-3; TRBD2 might be the D (5 bases). Germline V gene sequence: CDR1 LGHNA, CDR2 YSLEER. This CDR3 comprises 18 residues. With 1 base removed from V and 1 base from J, the gap between germline ends came to 18 bases. The CDR3 protein is CASSQGPKVKGGTDTQYF. The CDR3, as DNA: TGCGCCAGCAGCCAAGGTCCCAAGGTCAAGGGAGGCACAGATACGCAGTATTTT.

This clonotype was recorded many times. V usage is TRBV28 and J usage is TRBJ1-2; D call uncertain. This CDR3 is 12 amino acids long. Germline values: CDR1 MDHEN, CDR2 SYDVKM. Trimming shortened V by 5 bases and J by 4 bases, and 8 bases separated the two germline ends. In nucleotides, the CDR3 is TGTGCCAGCAGTATCCTTCGCTATGGCTACACCTTC. Amino acids: CASSILRYGYTF.

A remark on this clonotype: A read error may explain this, as a much larger clone is one base away. J is TRBJ2-5 and V is TRBV5-1; TRBD2 aligns across 7 bases. From germline, CDR1 is SGHRS and CDR2 YFSETQ. This CDR3 contains 15 residues. The CDR3 DNA sequence: TGCGCCGGCAGCCCTTTACCGGGGGGCCAAGAGACCCAGTACTTC. Translated, it gives CAGSPLPGGQETQYF.

This clonotype was seen only a few times. The rearrangement uses TRBV28 and TRBJ2-1; D remains unclear. This CDR3 is built from 12 residues. V lost 0 bases to trimming and J lost 6 bases, with 3 bases between them. Germline loops: CDR1 MDHEN, CDR2 SYDVKM. The CDR3 region has the DNA TGTGCCAGCAGTTTATGGAGCAATGAGCAGTTCTTC. Translated, it gives CASSLWSNEQFF.

This clonotype was picked up a small number of times. The CDR3: CASSLAGQGNQPQHF. The CDR3 nucleotides are TGCGCCAGCAGCTTGGCTGGGCAGGGCAATCAGCCCCAGCATTTT. The J gene is TRBJ1-5, the V gene TRBV5-1; D gene uncertain. Per germline, CDR1 SGHRS and CDR2 YFSETQ. V lost 0 bases and J lost 2, with 9 bases in between. This CDR3 is built from 15 residues.

This clonotype was detected only a few times. The chain combines TRBV12-3 or TRBV12-4 with TRBJ2-3, with 9 nucleotides matching TRBD2. The CDR3 consists of 12 residues. The CDR3 loop is CAAGGVRGTQYF. CDR3 coding DNA: TGTGCTGCGGGGGGGGTCCGCGGTACGCAGTATTTT.

This clonotype was counted ten times or more. The V gene is TRBV6-2 or TRBV6-3, the J gene TRBJ1-2; D is ambiguous. The V gene lost 0 bases and the J gene lost 5 bases, with 4 bases spanning the gap. The CDR3 length is 12 residues. Germline V lookup: CDR1 MNHEY, CDR2 SVGEGT. The CDR3 region has the DNA TGTGCCAGCAGTTACTCCACATATGGCTACACCTTC. Encoded protein: CASSYSTYGYTF.

This clonotype has ten or more counts. V usage is TRBV12-3 or TRBV12-4 and J usage is TRBJ1-2; TRBD1 is a possible D gene (6 bases). With 5 bases removed from V and 6 bases from J, the gap between germline ends came to 13 bases. This CDR3 region has 13 residues. The CDR3 DNA reads TGTGCCAGCAGTCCGGCCCGACAGGATGGCTACACCTTC. It translates to CASSPARQDGYTF.

The table lists this clonotype with many counts. This chain uses TRBV7-6 with TRBJ1-1; maybe TRBD1 (5 bases). V was cut by 1 base and J by 4 bases, with 10 bases left in between. The germline V gene encodes CDR1 SGHVS and CDR2 FNYEAQ. This CDR3 contains 14 residues. CDR3 amino acids: CASSLGVGATEAFF. Here the CDR3 DNA reads TGTGCCAGCAGCTTAGGGGTCGGGGCCACTGAAGCTTTCTTT. Full variable domain (missing parts from reference TRBV7-6 and TRBJ1-1): GAGVSQSPRYKVTKRGQDVALRCDPISGHVSLYWYRQALGQGPEFLTYFNYEAQQDKSGLPNDRFSAERPEGSISTLTIQRTEQRDSAMYRCASSLGVGATEAFFGQGTRLTVV.

This rearrangement joins TRBV7-2 to TRBJ2-6, with D perhaps matching TRBD1 (5 bases). This CDR3 has 16 residues. The V gene's germline CDR1 is SGHTA and CDR2 FQGNSA. Deletions cut 5 bases from V and 0 bases from J, with 11 bases between. CDR3 loop: CASSKAQGSGANVLTF. CDR3 DNA: TGTGCCAGCAGCAAAGCCCAGGGCTCTGGGGCCAACGTCCTGACTTTC.

In this sample, this clonotype turned up many times. The gene calls are TRBV19 and TRBJ1-5; TRBD1 might be the D (6 bases). V gave up 6 bases and J gave up 4 bases, with 13 bases separating them. The germline V gene encodes CDR1 LNHDA and CDR2 SQIVND (reference sequence). This CDR3 has 14 amino acids. The CDR3 protein is CASSSDSRNQPQHF. The CDR3 DNA reads as TGTGCCAGTAGCTCGGACAGTCGGAATCAGCCCCAGCATTTT.

This clonotype was picked up many times. The chain combines TRBV7-2 with TRBJ1-3; 9 bases match TRBD1. Germline-derived CDR1 and CDR2 are SGHTA and FQGNSA. The V gene end was trimmed by 5 bases and the J gene end by 3 bases; junction bases not matched to a gene: 11. The CDR3 consists of 17 residues. The CDR3 here is CASSPTRTGAYGNTIYF. As DNA, the CDR3 is TGTGCCAGCAGCCCGACGCGGACAGGGGCGTATGGAAACACCATATATTTT.

This clonotype showed up just a few times. The V gene is TRBV5-4, the J gene TRBJ2-7; TRBD1 agrees at 7 bases. The CDR3 consists of 16 residues. Germline V CDR1 and CDR2: SGHNT, YYREEE (reference sequence). V was clipped by 2 bases and J by 4 bases; unmatched bases: 12. The CDR3 protein is CASSFSHGTAMYEQYF. The CDR3 DNA reads as TGTGCCAGCAGCTTCAGTCACGGGACAGCAATGTACGAGCAGTACTTC.

The chain links TRBV4-3 to TRBJ2-3, with D perhaps matching TRBD1 (5 bases). The germline V gene has CDR1 LGHNA and CDR2 YSLEER. Trimming took 4 bases from V and 4 from J, leaving 9 bases between them. The CDR3 totals 13 residues. The CDR3 loop reads CASSPDRPDTQYF. CDR3 sequence (DNA): TGCGCCAGCAGCCCAGACAGACCAGATACGCAGTATTTT.

The chain couples TRBV4-3 to TRBJ2-5; D not certain. Between the trimmed V and J ends, which lost 0 bases and 6 bases, there was a span of 11 bases. Germline V gives CDR1 LGHNA, CDR2 YSLEER. The CDR3 spans 14 residues. CDR3 bases: TGCGCCAGCAGCCAAGATATTGAGAGAAAGACCCAGTACTTC. This codes for CASSQDIERKTQYF.

This clonotype was seen ten or more times. V usage is TRBV28 and J usage is TRBJ2-3; D is ambiguous. The V end was cut by 5 bases, the J end by 2 bases, with 11 bases between. The germline gives CDR1 MDHEN, CDR2 SYDVKM. This CDR3 spans 14 amino acids. This CDR3 is CASSPPDTTDTQYF. CDR3 nucleotide sequence: TGTGCCAGCAGTCCCCCTGACACCACAGATACGCAGTATTTT.

The chain joins TRBV29-1 to TRBJ1-2, with D possibly matching TRBD1 (6 bases). V lost 7 bases and J 3 bases, leaving 21 bases between the germline ends. The CDR3 covers 15 residues. Per the germline V gene, CDR1 is SQVTM and CDR2 is ANQGSEA. CDR3: CSAHRTDPVHYGYTF. CDR3 in DNA: TGCAGCGCCCATAGGACAGACCCCGTCCACTATGGCTACACCTTC.

This clonotype has at least ten counts. The chain couples TRBV6-6 to TRBJ2-5, with D possibly matching TRBD2 (6 bases). The germline V and J ends were trimmed by 3 bases and 5 bases, with 19 bases remaining between them. In germline, CDR1 is MNHNY, CDR2 SVGAGI (reference sequence). This CDR3 spans 16 amino acids. The CDR3 sequence is CASSYLNLAMGETQYF. CDR3 coding DNA: TGTGCCAGCAGTTATTTGAATCTAGCGATGGGGGAGACCCAGTACTTC.